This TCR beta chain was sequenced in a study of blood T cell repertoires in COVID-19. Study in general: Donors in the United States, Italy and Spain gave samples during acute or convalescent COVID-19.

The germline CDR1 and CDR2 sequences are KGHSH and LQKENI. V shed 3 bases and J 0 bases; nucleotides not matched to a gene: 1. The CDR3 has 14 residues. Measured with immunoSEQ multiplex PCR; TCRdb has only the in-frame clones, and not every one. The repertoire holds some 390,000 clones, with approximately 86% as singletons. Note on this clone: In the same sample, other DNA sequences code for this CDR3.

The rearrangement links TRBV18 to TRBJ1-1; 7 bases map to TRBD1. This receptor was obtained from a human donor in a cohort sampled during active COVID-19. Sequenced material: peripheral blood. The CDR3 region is CASSPTGVNTEAFF. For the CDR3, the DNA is TGTGCCAGCTCACCCACAGGGGTGAACACTGAAGCTTTCTTT.